Following are 2 T cell receptor beta chains from one sample sequenced in a study of control samples from healthy donors and cancer patients. The protocol was immunoSEQ multiplex PCR, while the TCRdb copy is restricted to in-frame clones and leaves out a portion. The table lists tens of thousands of clones, around nine tenths of them singletons. The source material was blood. The source of these receptors is a man aged 50 to 59 in good health.

The J gene is TRBJ2-7, the V gene TRBV7-6; maybe TRBD1 (6 bases). CDR3 length equals 14 residues. Looked up from germline, CDR1 is SGHVS and CDR2 is FNYEAQ. The V and J ends lost 3 bases and 3 bases respectively, with 12 bases between them. The CDR3 DNA sequence: TGTGCCAGCAGCTTGGAGGACAGAAACTACGAGCAGTACTTC. Translating gives CASSLEDRNYEQYF. The full variable domain, its missing parts supplied by reference TRBV7-6 and TRBJ2-7, is GAGVSQSPRYKVTKRGQDVALRCDPISGHVSLYWYRQALGQGPEFLTYFNYEAQQDKSGLPNDRFSAERPEGSISTLTIQRTEQRDSAMYRCASSLEDRNYEQYFGPGTRLTVT.

J is TRBJ1-1 and V is TRBV29-1; the D gene is possibly TRBD1 (5 bases). The germline gives CDR1 SQVTM, CDR2 ANQGSEA. The V end was cut by 5 bases, the J end by 2 bases, with 6 bases between. This CDR3 contains 11 residues. In DNA form, the CDR3 reads TGCAGCGTTAGGGGTAACACTGAAGCTTTCTTT. It is translated as CSVRGNTEAFF.